This is a list of T cell receptor beta chains from one sample in a study of blood T cell repertoires in COVID-19. Produced via immunoSEQ multiplex PCR; TCRdb's table is partial and in-frame only. The sample has 74,000 or so clones, approximately 92% seen once; the top ten hold 2.5% to 3%. The sequencing input was peripheral blood. Receptor source: a man in his fifties or sixties with acute or convalescent COVID-19. Both conserved end residues are part of each CDR3. The D gene is left open where the match is weak. Size is omitted from some rows. Given values are once, few, many or a class for expanded clones.

d_call clone_size j_call v_call cdr3_length cdr3_aa cdr3_nt
. . TRBJ1-1 TRBV12-3/TRBV12-4 12 CASSPRVGRAFF TGTGCCAGCAGCCCGCGCGTCGGGAGAGCTTTCTTT
TRBD1 . TRBJ1-5 TRBV19 17 CASSIIPWDRERQPQHF TGTGCCAGTAGTATAATCCCCTGGGACAGGGAAAGGCAGCCCCAGCATTTT
TRBD2 . TRBJ2-7 TRBV18 19 CASSPPWRTSGSFEYEQYF TGTGCCAGCTCACCACCGTGGCGGACTAGCGGGAGTTTCGAATACGAGCAGTACTTC
TRBD1 . TRBJ1-5 TRBV6-1 16 CASSDLGTGRNQPQHF TGTGCCAGCAGTGATTTAGGGACAGGGAGAAATCAGCCCCAGCATTTT
. . TRBJ1-2 TRBV25-1 13 CASSEQGADGYTF TGTGCCAGCAGTGAACAAGGGGCGGATGGCTACACCTTC
. few TRBJ2-3 TRBV6-5 14 CASSYLRATDTQYF TGTGCCAGCAGTTACTTGCGGGCCACAGATACGCAGTATTTT
. . TRBJ2-7 TRBV28 14 CASSSPGQTYEQYF TGTGCCAGCAGTTCCCCTGGACAGACCTACGAGCAGTACTTC
TRBD1 . TRBJ2-2 TRBV6-5 15 CASNHTGGNTGELFF TGTGCCAGCAATCATACAGGGGGAAACACCGGGGAGCTGTTTTTT
. . TRBJ1-6 TRBV2 14 CASRAGVHNSPLHF TGTGCCAGCAGGGCAGGGGTACATAATTCACCCCTCCACTTT
TRBD2 . TRBJ2-7 TRBV6-5 16 CASSYSNLAGGDEQYF TGTGCCAGCAGTTACTCGAACCTAGCGGGAGGGGACGAGCAGTACTTC
. . TRBJ1-3 TRBV12-5 11 CASGLRNTIYF TGTGCTAGTGGTCTAAGAAACACCATATATTTT
TRBD2 . TRBJ2-1 TRBV11-3 15 CASSPVKAGVWEQFF TGTGCCAGCAGCCCGGTGAAGGCGGGGGTTTGGGAGCAGTTCTTC
. . TRBJ2-7 TRBV11-2 15 CASSALRARPYEQYF TGTGCCAGCAGCGCCCTCCGCGCGCGCCCTTACGAGCAGTACTTC
. . TRBJ2-1 TRBV4-3 18 CASSQGRSLVGEINEQFF TGCGCCAGCAGCCAAGGCAGGAGTCTCGTCGGGGAGATCAATGAGCAGTTCTTC